These T cell receptor beta chains were read from a single sample in a study of blood T cell repertoires in COVID-19. Sequencing used immunoSEQ multiplex PCR; TCRdb keeps in-frame clones, though not all of them. Among approximately 490,000 clones listed, roughly 90% were seen once. Sequenced material: PBMCs or T cells enriched from blood (not recorded which). The receptors derive from a woman aged 18-35 years who had recovered from COVID-19. The CDR3 runs from the conserved cysteine through the conserved F or W. The D gene is left open where the match is weak. Clone size is stated in some rows and not others, as once, few, many or a class when expanded.

clone size: -; J gene: TRBJ2-3; D gene: TRBD2; V gene: TRBV7-9; CDR3 protein: CASSWGGREDTQYF; CDR3 DNA: TGTGCCAGCAGCTGGGGCGGGAGAGAGGATACGCAGTATTTT
clone size: once; J gene: TRBJ2-2; D gene: -; V gene: TRBV14; CDR3 protein: CASLRRLLNTGELFF; CDR3 DNA: TGTGCCAGCCTACGGAGACTCTTGAACACCGGGGAGCTGTTTTTT
clone size: -; J gene: TRBJ1-2; D gene: TRBD1; V gene: TRBV6-1; CDR3 protein: CASSDRTGSYGYTF; CDR3 DNA: TGTGCCAGCAGTGATCGGACAGGGTCCTATGGCTACACCTTC
clone size: -; J gene: TRBJ1-1; D gene: -; V gene: TRBV18; CDR3 protein: CASSPLRTEGAFF; CDR3 DNA: TGTGCCAGCTCACCCCTTCGGACGGAGGGAGCTTTCTTT
clone size: -; J gene: TRBJ2-5; D gene: TRBD1; V gene: TRBV12-5; CDR3 protein: CASGDRVRGETQYF; CDR3 DNA: TGTGCTAGTGGTGACAGGGTGAGGGGAGAGACCCAGTACTTC
clone size: -; J gene: TRBJ1-5; D gene: -; V gene: TRBV6-1; CDR3 protein: CASSEGGREPQHF; CDR3 DNA: TGTGCCAGCAGTGAGGGGGGGCGGGAGCCCCAGCATTTT
clone size: -; J gene: TRBJ1-4; D gene: -; V gene: TRBV3-1/TRBV3-2; CDR3 protein: CASSRDSATNEKLFF; CDR3 DNA: TGTGCCAGCAGCCGCGACAGTGCAACTAATGAAAAACTGTTTTTT
clone size: -; J gene: TRBJ2-1; D gene: TRBD2; V gene: TRBV5-1; CDR3 protein: CASRRGTSGALGGNEQFF; CDR3 DNA: TGCGCCAGCAGGAGGGGGACTAGCGGGGCCCTAGGCGGCAATGAGCAGTTCTTC
clone size: -; J gene: TRBJ1-3; D gene: -; V gene: TRBV19; CDR3 protein: CASSIVGSGNTIYF; CDR3 DNA: TGTGCCAGTAGTATTGTCGGCTCTGGAAACACCATATATTTT
clone size: -; J gene: TRBJ2-4; D gene: -; V gene: TRBV5-6; CDR3 protein: CASSLPAGENIQYF; CDR3 DNA: TGTGCCAGCAGCTTACCGGCCGGGGAAAACATTCAGTACTTC
clone size: -; J gene: TRBJ2-7; D gene: -; V gene: TRBV19; CDR3 protein: CASSQFYEQYF; CDR3 DNA: TGTGCCAGTAGTCAATTCTACGAGCAGTACTTC
clone size: -; J gene: TRBJ2-3; D gene: -; V gene: TRBV7-9; CDR3 protein: CASSSLLTGTDTQYF; CDR3 DNA: TGTGCCAGCAGCTCTCTGTTGACAGGCACAGATACGCAGTATTTT
clone size: -; J gene: TRBJ1-4; D gene: -; V gene: TRBV19; CDR3 protein: CASSLQGGAKLFF; CDR3 DNA: TGTGCCAGTAGTCTCCAAGGGGGGGCGAAACTGTTTTTT
clone size: -; J gene: TRBJ1-2; D gene: -; V gene: TRBV6-5; CDR3 protein: CASSYSEGTGGYTF; CDR3 DNA: TGTGCCAGCAGTTACTCGGAGGGGACTGGCGGCTACACCTTC
clone size: once; J gene: TRBJ2-5; D gene: TRBD1; V gene: TRBV19; CDR3 protein: CASSGQQGLLLKETQYF; CDR3 DNA: TGTGCCAGTAGTGGTCAACAGGGGCTCCTGTTAAAAGAGACCCAGTACTTC
clone size: -; J gene: TRBJ2-1; D gene: -; V gene: TRBV7-3; CDR3 protein: CASSLNGGGSPRFF; CDR3 DNA: TGTGCCAGCAGCTTAAACGGCGGTGGCTCCCCGCGGTTCTTC
clone size: -; J gene: TRBJ1-2; D gene: TRBD1; V gene: TRBV15; CDR3 protein: CATSRDPPRTGAYGYTF; CDR3 DNA: TGTGCCACCAGCAGAGACCCCCCCCGGACAGGGGCCTATGGCTACACCTTC
clone size: -; J gene: TRBJ2-5; D gene: -; V gene: TRBV21-1; CDR3 protein: CASSKEGGASGETQYF; CDR3 DNA: TGTGCCAGCAGCAAAGAGGGCGGGGCATCTGGGGAGACCCAGTACTTC
clone size: -; J gene: TRBJ2-3; D gene: -; V gene: TRBV19; CDR3 protein: CASSPFGGSNSYF; CDR3 DNA: TGTGCCAGTAGTCCCTTCGGAGGTAGTAATTCATATTTT
clone size: -; J gene: TRBJ1-6; D gene: -; V gene: TRBV28; CDR3 protein: CASSLRTRGSSYNSPLHF; CDR3 DNA: TGTGCCAGCAGTTTAAGGACGCGTGGGAGCTCCTATAATTCACCCCTCCACTTT
clone size: -; J gene: TRBJ1-5; D gene: -; V gene: TRBV4-2; CDR3 protein: CASSQDQSNQPQHF; CDR3 DNA: TGTGCCAGCAGCCAAGACCAAAGCAATCAGCCCCAGCATTTT
clone size: few; J gene: TRBJ2-1; D gene: -; V gene: TRBV14; CDR3 protein: CASSQSNLNEQFF; CDR3 DNA: TGTGCCAGCAGCCAATCTAACCTCAATGAGCAGTTCTTC
clone size: -; J gene: TRBJ2-3; D gene: TRBD1; V gene: TRBV29-1; CDR3 protein: CTVTGGTDTQYF; CDR3 DNA: TGCACCGTAACAGGGGGCACAGATACGCAGTATTTT
clone size: -; J gene: TRBJ1-5; D gene: -; V gene: TRBV7-9; CDR3 protein: CASSLGSQGEEPQHF; CDR3 DNA: TGTGCCAGCAGCTTAGGGTCACAGGGAGAGGAGCCCCAGCATTTT
clone size: -; J gene: TRBJ1-3; D gene: TRBD1; V gene: TRBV18; CDR3 protein: CASSPDRAGNTIYF; CDR3 DNA: TGTGCCAGCTCACCCGACAGGGCAGGAAACACCATATATTTT
clone size: once; J gene: TRBJ2-5; D gene: -; V gene: TRBV28; CDR3 protein: CASSFLQGEGETQYF; CDR3 DNA: TGTGCCAGCAGTTTCCTACAGGGGGAGGGGGAGACCCAGTACTTC
clone size: -; J gene: TRBJ2-7; D gene: TRBD2; V gene: TRBV5-1; CDR3 protein: CASSGGGLTYEQYF; CDR3 DNA: TGCGCCAGCAGCGGCGGGGGACTGACCTACGAGCAGTACTTC